The 11 T cell receptor beta chains given below trace back to one sample, sequenced in a study of brain T cells in children with intractable seizures (TCRdb year 2021). The library was made by the immunoSEQ multiplex PCR assay. TCRdb took over this immuneACCESS table, retaining in-frame rearrangements with V and J assigned. Such tables are incomplete; in checked studies, under half of the missing clones stem from an unresolved V gene, and the remainder is unexplained. The sample table contains fewer than 150,000 clones; only one count was recorded for roughly 92% of them. Jointly, the top ten make up around 4.1% of the sample. The time point label here, explained by the study, means: resected brain tissue, or blood drawn just prior to surgery. The sample here was peripheral blood, taken at surgery. These receptors originate from a boy under three years old with hemimegalencephaly and intractable seizures.

The genes are TRBV16 and TRBJ2-3; D is tentatively TRBD1 or TRBD2 (5 bases each). This CDR3 contains 15 residues. V lost 3 bases, J lost 0 bases, and 10 bases lay in between. Germline V lookup: CDR1 KGHSY, CDR2 FQNENV. CDR3 region: CASSHMGDSTDTQYF. The CDR3 DNA is TGTGCCAGCAGCCACATGGGGGACAGCACAGATACGCAGTATTTT. Looking up the rest from reference TRBV16 and TRBJ2-3 gives the full variable domain: GEEVAQTPKHLVRGEGQKAKLYCAPIKGHSYVFWYQQVLKNEFKFLISFQNENVFDETGMPKERFSAKCLPNSPCSLEIQATKLEDSAVYFCASSHMGDSTDTQYFGPGTRLTVL.

This CDR3 reads CASSFIGTYNYGYTF. As DNA, the CDR3 is TGCGCCAGCAGCTTCATAGGGACTTATAACTATGGCTACACCTTC. This chain connects TRBV5-1 to TRBJ1-2, with D tentatively TRBD1 (5 bases). Germline V gene lookup returns CDR1 SGHRS and CDR2 YFSETQ. V lost 2 bases and J lost 1, with 12 bases in between. This CDR3 comprises 15 residues.

The rearrangement joins TRBV27 to TRBJ2-7; 13 bases agree with TRBD2. This CDR3 is built from 15 residues. The V gene end was trimmed by 6 bases and the J gene end by 2 bases; junction bases not matched to a gene: 4. Germline CDR1 and CDR2: MNHEY and SMNVEV (reference sequence). In DNA, the CDR3 is TGTGCCAGCAGCCCCGGGACTAGCGGGACCTACGAGCAGTACTTC. This encodes CASSPGTSGTYEQYF.

The chain couples TRBV9 to TRBJ2-1, with D perhaps matching TRBD2 (6 bases). From germline, CDR1 is SGDLS and CDR2 YYNGEE. The CDR3 is 16 residues long. With 3 bases removed from V and 4 bases from J, the gap between germline ends came to 17 bases. CDR3 DNA: TGTGCCAGCAGCGGCGGTGCGGGGAACCCTTACAATGAGCAGTTCTTC. It encodes CASSGGAGNPYNEQFF.

V usage is TRBV29-1 and J usage is TRBJ2-7, with a weak D call TRBD1 (6 bases). From germline, CDR1 is SQVTM and CDR2 ANQGSEA. V lost 4 bases and J 3 bases, leaving 13 bases between the germline ends. This CDR3 comprises 13 residues. CDR3 DNA sequence: TGCAGCGTTGTCCAGGGGAGTATCTACGAGCAGTACTTC. As protein: CSVVQGSIYEQYF.

The chain couples TRBV7-2 to TRBJ2-5; D call uncertain. The V end lost 0 bases, the J end lost 5 bases, and 1 base lay between the germline ends. CDR1 and CDR2 (germline): SGHTA, FQGNSA. The CDR3 covers 11 residues. The CDR3 DNA follows: TGTGCCAGCAGCTTAGCCGAGACCCAGTACTTC. It specifies CASSLAETQYF.

This clone was seen just once. The J gene is TRBJ1-1, the V gene TRBV7-9, with a weak D call TRBD1 (5 bases). Trimming removed 4 bases from V and 4 bases from J, with 13 bases in between. Per the germline V gene, CDR1 is SEHNR and CDR2 is FQNEAQ (reference sequence). CDR3 length: 14 residues. The CDR3 region has the DNA TGTGCCAGCAGCTCTCCAGGGTTTGGCACTGAAGCTTTCTTT. Amino acids: CASSSPGFGTEAFF.

V gene TRBV28 combines with J gene TRBJ1-6; 7 positions agree with TRBD1. The CDR3 has 17 amino acids. The junction had 7 bases not matched to a gene; V was cut back by 5 bases and J by 0 bases. Germline assignment: CDR1 MDHEN and CDR2 SYDVKM. Here the CDR3 reads CASSLRTGSSYNSPLHF. The DNA for the CDR3 is TGTGCCAGCAGTCTCCGGACAGGATCCTCCTATAATTCACCCCTCCACTTT.

The chain links TRBV5-4 to TRBJ2-7; no firm D call. Germline V gene lookup returns CDR1 SGHNT and CDR2 YYREEE (reference sequence). Trimming took off 0 bases at V and 2 bases at J, with 9 bases between the two ends. The length of the CDR3 is 14 residues. The CDR3 DNA reads as TGTGCCAGCAGCTTGGGGTCAGATACCTACGAGCAGTACTTC. Amino acids: CASSLGSDTYEQYF.

The V call is TRBV4-3, the J call TRBJ2-7; no firm D call. V was cut by 5 bases and J by 0 bases, with 14 bases left in between. The CDR3 has 15 residues. In germline, CDR1 is LGHNA, CDR2 YSLEER. CDR3 DNA sequence: TGCGCCAGCAGCTCACGACCCAGGAGCTCCTACGAGCAGTACTTC. Translating gives CASSSRPRSSYEQYF.

This sequence joins TRBV27 and TRBJ2-7, with 8 bases fitting TRBD1. There are 17 residues in the CDR3. The germline gives CDR1 MNHEY, CDR2 SMNVEV (reference sequence). V shed 4 bases, J shed 3 bases, and the junction held 14 bases outside the gene matches. CDR3 amino acids: CASSSRTGSLGYYEQYF. DNA of the CDR3: TGTGCCAGCAGTTCCAGGACAGGGAGCCTGGGATACTACGAGCAGTACTTC.